This T cell receptor beta chain was retrieved from a study of Ad26.COV2.S vaccination and SARS-CoV-2 variants. Whole-study context: A participant enrolled in the COV1001 Ad26.COV2.S trial arm provided the sample. General study findings and limits: Non-spike TCR breadth showed similarity between vaccine and placebo recipients. Recipients given vaccine exceeded placebo recipients in spike-specific TCR breadth.

The sample holds one count of this clone. The target antigen is unknown. Assay used: immunoSEQ multiplex PCR; TCRdb lists only in-frame clones, some missing. The sample lists 400,000 to 450,000 clones, about nine tenths occurring once. Deletions cut 4 bases from V and 0 bases from J, with 13 bases between. Looked up from germline, CDR1 is SGHDT and CDR2 is YYEEEE. The CDR3 spans 15 residues. The treatment here: roughly 19 received Ad26.COV2.S at low or high dose, single or two shots; about five received placebo; per-sample allocation not given. Repertoires come from day 63 after the first vaccine or placebo injection.

The genes are TRBV5-6 and TRBJ2-5, with D possibly TRBD2 on 7 matching bases. The TCR originated in a person between 18 and 65 years old who received the Ad26.COV2.S COVID-19 vaccine or a placebo. The source material was peripheral blood, sampled in a trial of Ad26.COV2.S vaccine versus placebo. This chain's CDR3 is CASSEWGGHQETQYF. CDR3 bases: TGTGCCAGCAGCGAGTGGGGGGGGCACCAAGAGACCCAGTACTTC.